Listed below are T cell receptor beta chains from one sample, sequenced in a study of T cells after posttransplantation cyclophosphamide. Assay: immunoSEQ multiplex PCR; the TCRdb copy retains only in-frame clones and omits some. The sample gives roughly 8,000 clones, almost 90% of which show up once; roughly 1.1% is in the top ten. The starting material was CD4+ T cells sorted from blood, obtained approximately 190 weeks after allogeneic stem cell transplant with posttransplant cyclophosphamide. These receptors were collected from a female patient aged 50-65 years who received an allogeneic stem cell transplant from a related donor, was CMV-positive, and had no GVHD. The graft donor may have contributed some T cells. The CDR3 runs from the conserved cysteine through the conserved F or W. The D gene is left open where the match is weak. Size tells how often a clone was seen (once, few, many) or the class of an expanded clone, and some rows leave it out.

V	size	D	J	CDR3	DNA
TRBV5-4	.	TRBD1	TRBJ1-4	CASSLEQGGGEKLFF	TGTGCCAGCAGCTTGGAGCAGGGGGGAGGTGAAAAACTGTTTTTT
TRBV5-1	.	TRBD1	TRBJ1-6	CASSLETGYNSPLHF	TGCGCCAGCAGCTTGGAGACAGGGTATAATTCACCCCTCCACTTT
TRBV9	.	TRBD2	TRBJ2-2	CASSARLAGETGELFF	TGTGCCAGCAGCGCCAGACTAGCGGGAGAAACCGGGGAGCTGTTTTTT
TRBV28	once	TRBD1	TRBJ1-3	CASSLRTGSSGNTIYF	TGTGCCAGCAGTCTGCGGACAGGTAGCTCTGGAAACACCATATATTTT
TRBV14	.	.	TRBJ2-1	CASSQGNVAQGWYEQFF	TGTGCCAGCAGCCAAGGGAATGTGGCGCAGGGTTGGTATGAGCAGTTCTTC
TRBV29-1	.	TRBD1	TRBJ1-2	CSAGTGGGIDYGYTF	TGCAGCGCTGGGACAGGGGGGGGTATCGACTATGGCTACACCTTC
TRBV7-9	.	.	TRBJ2-7	CASSSGLAFPYEQYF	TGTGCCAGCAGCTCTGGACTCGCCTTTCCCTACGAGCAGTACTTC
TRBV7-2	few	.	TRBJ1-1	CASSLGGAGVTEAFF	TGTGCCAGCAGCTTAGGTGGGGCTGGGGTTACTGAAGCTTTCTTT
TRBV6-5	.	TRBD2	TRBJ2-1	CASSYSWTSDFNEQFF	TGTGCCAGCAGTTACTCCTGGACTAGTGACTTCAATGAGCAGTTCTTC
TRBV7-2	few	.	TRBJ1-1	CASSEQQGHTEAFF	TGTGCCAGCAGCGAACAGCAGGGGCACACTGAAGCTTTCTTT